Given below is one T cell receptor (beta chain) in context. In the naive CD8 group, cells lacked CD45RO and were positively selected for CCR7, so terminally differentiated effector memory CD45RA+ cells were left out. V shed 8 bases, J shed 2 bases, and the junction held 8 bases outside the gene matches. Germline values: CDR1 MNHEY, CDR2 SVGAGI. The CDR3 consists of 14 residues. Generated by immunoSEQ multiplex PCR, the TCRdb table keeps only in-frame clones and is missing some. The sample lists about 750,000 clones, 80% to 95% occurring once. These data belong to a study of shared clonotypes between healthy human individuals.

The chain links TRBV6-5 to TRBJ1-1, with 7 bases aligning to TRBD1. This TCR derives from a man aged 25-45 years in good health. The sample consisted of naive CD8+ T cells sorted from blood. The CDR3: CASSSGGENTEAFF. The CDR3 DNA reads as TGTGCCAGCTCCTCAGGGGGGGAAAACACTGAAGCTTTCTTT.